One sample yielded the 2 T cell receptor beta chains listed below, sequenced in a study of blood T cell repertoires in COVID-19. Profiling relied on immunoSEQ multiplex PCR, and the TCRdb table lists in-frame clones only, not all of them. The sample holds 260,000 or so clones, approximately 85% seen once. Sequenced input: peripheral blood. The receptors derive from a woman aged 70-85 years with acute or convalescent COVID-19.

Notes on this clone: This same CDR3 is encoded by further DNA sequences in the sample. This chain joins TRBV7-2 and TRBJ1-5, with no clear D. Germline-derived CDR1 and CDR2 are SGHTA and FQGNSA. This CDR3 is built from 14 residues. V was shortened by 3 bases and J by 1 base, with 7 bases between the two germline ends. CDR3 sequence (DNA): TGTGCCAGCAGCTTGGGCCCCAGCAATCAGCCCCAGCATTTT. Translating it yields CASSLGPSNQPQHF.

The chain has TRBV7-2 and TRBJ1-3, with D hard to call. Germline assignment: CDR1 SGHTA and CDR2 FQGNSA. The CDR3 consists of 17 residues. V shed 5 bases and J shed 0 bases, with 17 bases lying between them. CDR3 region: CASSLQPLRNSGNTIYF. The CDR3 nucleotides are TGTGCCAGCAGCCTCCAACCCCTACGAAACTCTGGAAACACCATATATTTT.